Listed below are T cell receptor beta chains from one sample, sequenced in a study of Graves' ophthalmopathy and Graves' hyperthyroidism. A single record per CDR3 protein comes from TCRdb applying MiXCR to the multiplex PCR reads. The profile shows roughly 51,000 distinct CDR3 sequences, over 45% of them singletons. The sample comprised peripheral blood. The receptor set was obtained from an adult man with Graves' ophthalmopathy. The CDR3 runs from the conserved cysteine through the conserved F or W. A D gene is named only where the DNA matches it firmly. Expanded clones get a size class; other rows say once, few or many, or leave the size out.

V	J	D	size	DNA	CDR3
TRBV2	TRBJ1-1	TRBD1	-	TGTGCCAGTCGGGACAGGGGCAAGGCTTTCTTT	CASRDRGKAFF
TRBV12-3/TRBV12-4	TRBJ2-7	-	-	TGTGCCAGCAGTTTCGGCACATTCAATGAGCAGTACTTC	CASSFGTFNEQYF
TRBV28	TRBJ1-6	-	many	TGTGCCAGCAGTTTACAGCTTAGGAGCTCACCCCTCCACTTT	CASSLQLRSSPLHF
TRBV29-1	TRBJ1-1	-	-	TGCAGCAGTTACTTTTCCGGGGACGGGAACACTGAAGCTTTCTTT	CSSYFSGDGNTEAFF
TRBV19	TRBJ2-3	-	many	TGTGCCAGTAGTAGCAGAGGTCGGCGGGATACGCAGTATTTT	CASSSRGRRDTQYF
TRBV2	TRBJ1-2	-	-	TGTGCCAGCAGTGCGTCTTCGGGGGGATTGGGCTACACCTTC	CASSASSGGLGYTF
TRBV11-2	TRBJ2-5	TRBD1	-	TGTGCCAGCAGCTTAGGCCGACAGGGGAGTAATCAGCCCCAGTACTTC	CASSLGRQGSNQPQYF
TRBV14	TRBJ1-4	-	many	TGTGCCAGCAGCCAAGAACCCTTTTACGGAAAACTGTTTTTT	CASSQEPFYGKLFF
TRBV7-3	TRBJ1-1	-	-	TGTGCCAGCAGCTTCCCTGTCGCTGGGGCAGGGTTTAACCCGGGCGAAGCTTTCTTT	CASSFPVAGAGFNPGEAFF
TRBV15	TRBJ2-5	TRBD1	medium-sized	TGTGCCACCAGCAGAGTGGGACAGGGAAGAGAAGAGACCCAGTACTTC	CATSRVGQGREETQYF
TRBV11-2	TRBJ2-3	TRBD2	-	TGTGCCAGCAGCATAGGGACTAGCGGGGGGGATACGCAGTATTTT	CASSIGTSGGDTQYF
TRBV7-7	TRBJ2-6	TRBD2	-	TGTGCTAGCAGCCCTCCTTCTTTAGATACTAGCGGGAGGAGCTCTGGGGCTAACGTCCGGACTTTC	CASSPPSLDTSGRSSGANVRTF
TRBV20-1	TRBJ1-5	-	once	TGCAGTGCTAGGGGGGACCTATTTGGTCAGCCCCAGCATTTT	CSARGDLFGQPQHF
TRBV20-1	TRBJ1-2	-	many	TGCAGTGCTGGGGGGGGACTTAACTATGGCTACACCTTC	CSAGGGLNYGYTF
TRBV4-1	TRBJ2-6	-	many	TGCGCCAGCAGCCAAGTATACGGCGGCCGGGGGTCCGGGGCCAACGTCCTGACTTTC	CASSQVYGGRGSGANVLTF
TRBV12-5	TRBJ1-5	-	-	TGTGCTAGTGGTTCCGTTGCCAATCAGCCCCAGCATTTT	CASGSVANQPQHF
TRBV11-2	TRBJ1-6	-	many	TGTGCCAGCAGCTTAACGATGGTTAATTCACCCCTCCACTTT	CASSLTMVNSPLHF
TRBV20-1	TRBJ2-2	-	-	TGCAGTGCTACACAGGGCGAGGCCGGGGAGCTGTTTTTT	CSATQGEAGELFF
TRBV9	TRBJ2-7	-	-	TGTGCCAGCAGCGTAGCTTGGGGACACTACGAGCAGTACTTC	CASSVAWGHYEQYF
TRBV20-1	TRBJ2-4	-	many	TGCAGTGCGGATTATATGAGGGGAATCGCCAAAAACATTCAGTACTTC	CSADYMRGIAKNIQYF
TRBV20-1	TRBJ2-3	-	many	TGCAGTGCTAGAGATTCCATGAGGGCAGAGATGGTCACAGATACGCAGTATTTT	CSARDSMRAEMVTDTQYF
TRBV27	TRBJ2-2	TRBD2	few	TGTGCCAGCAGTTTGTGGACTAGCGGGAACACCGGGGAGCTGTTTTTT	CASSLWTSGNTGELFF
TRBV24-1	TRBJ2-5	TRBD1	many	TGTGCCACCGGGGACAGCGAGGCGGAAGAGACCCAGTACTTC	CATGDSEAEETQYF
TRBV7-3	TRBJ2-1	-	many	TGTGCCAGCAGCTTAAATGCCGGCTACTCCCAGTTCTTC	CASSLNAGYSQFF
TRBV3-1	TRBJ2-5	-	many	TGTGCCAGCAGCTATGGTAGCTCCACCCAAGAGACCCAGTACTTC	CASSYGSSTQETQYF
TRBV3-1	TRBJ2-1	-	many	TGTGCCAGCAGTTTGGCGGATGAGCAGTTCTTC	CASSLADEQFF
TRBV6-6	TRBJ2-7	-	many	TGTGCCAGCAGTGGAGGTACAGGAAGATACGAGCAGTACTTC	CASSGGTGRYEQYF
TRBV24-1	TRBJ1-2	-	medium-sized	TGTGCCACCAGTGATACAGGGTTTAACTATGGCTACACCTTC	CATSDTGFNYGYTF
TRBV11-2	TRBJ2-1	TRBD2	-	TGTGCCAGCAGCTTACCACTAGCGGGAGCCGTGAGCTCCTACAATGAGCAGTTCTTC	CASSLPLAGAVSSYNEQFF
TRBV13	TRBJ2-6	-	many	TGTGCCAGCAGCCGTACCCGCTCTGGGGCCAACGTCCTGACTTTC	CASSRTRSGANVLTF
TRBV24-1	TRBJ2-3	-	medium-sized	TGTGCCACCAGTCCCTCTAGCACAGATACGCAGTATTTT	CATSPSSTDTQYF
TRBV6-1	TRBJ1-3	-	-	TGTGCCAGCAGTGAATCGTCTAGAAACACCATATATTTT	CASSESSRNTIYF
TRBV19	TRBJ2-3	TRBD1	medium-sized	TGTGCCAGTAGTCTCGGGACAGGGAGGGATACGCAGTATTTT	CASSLGTGRDTQYF
TRBV27	TRBJ2-1	TRBD2	-	TGTGCCAGCAGTTTTTTGCTAGCGGGAGGTAGGAATGAGCAGTTCTTC	CASSFLLAGGRNEQFF
TRBV20-1	TRBJ2-3	TRBD2	many	TGCAGTGCTAGCGGGACTAGCGGGAGGCAGGGCACAGATACGCAGTATTTT	CSASGTSGRQGTDTQYF
TRBV28	TRBJ1-1	-	many	TGTGCCAGCAGGGACGCCAATTTAGGGGCTTTCTTT	CASRDANLGAFF
TRBV20-1	TRBJ1-6	TRBD1	few	TGCAGTGCCCCTGACAGGGGATTAGTATCACCCCTCCACTTT	CSAPDRGLVSPLHF
TRBV29-1	TRBJ1-2	TRBD1	medium-sized	TGCAGCGTTGCGGGACAGAAGACCTATGGCTACACCTTC	CSVAGQKTYGYTF
TRBV9	TRBJ1-1	-	-	TGTGCCAGCAGCGCCACCCCGAGGACTGAAGCTTTCTTT	CASSATPRTEAFF
TRBV29-1	TRBJ2-1	TRBD2	-	TGCAGCGTCCTGCTTGGCCGTCTAGCGGAGCCCTACAATGAGCAGTTCTTC	CSVLLGRLAEPYNEQFF
TRBV7-2	TRBJ2-2	-	-	TGTGCCAGCAGCACCGGGACAGGGGAGCTGTTTTTT	CASSTGTGELFF
TRBV7-8	TRBJ2-1	-	-	-	CASSFYICSASSTYNEQFF
TRBV29-1	TRBJ2-1	TRBD2	-	TGCAGCGTATCCGGGACTAGCGGGCACAATGAGCAGTTCTTC	CSVSGTSGHNEQFF
TRBV5-1	TRBJ2-7	-	-	TGCGCCAGCAGCGTTTTCAGCGGCTACGAGCAGTACTTC	CASSVFSGYEQYF